This T cell receptor (beta chain) derives from a study of CD8 T cells in ankylosing spondylitis. MiXCR, applied by TCRdb to the 5' RACE reads, yields one record per CDR3 protein. The data show roughly 230,000 distinct CDR3 sequences, 18% seen once. The CDR3 spans 12 residues. Trimming cost V 2 bases and J 8 bases, with 10 bases left between them. Germline V lookup: CDR1 GTSNPN, CDR2 SVGIG (reference sequence). This clonotype was sampled from a male donor with ankylosing spondylitis or in good health (not recorded which). V gene TRBV30 combines with J gene TRBJ1-5, with D unresolved. The specimen was blood, either unsorted or a sorted T cell fraction (not recorded which). The chain's CDR3 is CAWSREYEPQHF. CDR3 nucleotide sequence: TGTGCCTGGAGTAGGGAGTATGAGCCCCAGCATTTT.